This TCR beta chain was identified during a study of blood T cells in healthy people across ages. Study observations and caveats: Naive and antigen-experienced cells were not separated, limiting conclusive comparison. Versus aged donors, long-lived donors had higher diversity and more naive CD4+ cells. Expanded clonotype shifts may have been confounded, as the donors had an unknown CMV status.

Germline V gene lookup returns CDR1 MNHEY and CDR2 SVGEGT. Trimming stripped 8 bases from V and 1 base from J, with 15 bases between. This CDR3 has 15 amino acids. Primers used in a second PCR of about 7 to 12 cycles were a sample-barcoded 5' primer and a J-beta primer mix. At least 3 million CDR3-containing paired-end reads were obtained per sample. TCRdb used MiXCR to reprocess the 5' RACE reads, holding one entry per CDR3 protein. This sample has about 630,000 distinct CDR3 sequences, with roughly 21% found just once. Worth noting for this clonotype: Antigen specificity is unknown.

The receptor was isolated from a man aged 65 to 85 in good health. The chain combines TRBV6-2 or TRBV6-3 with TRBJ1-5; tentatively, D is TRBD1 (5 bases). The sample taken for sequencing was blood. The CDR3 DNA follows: TGTGCCAGCGTCGCGGGGGATGCGAGCAATCAGCCCCAGCATTTT. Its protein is CASVAGDASNQPQHF.